This T cell receptor beta chain originates from a study of beta chain features in type 1 diabetes. Study-wide results and caveats: There was a moderate but significant shortening of TCRB CDR3s in all four CD4+ subsets of Type 1 diabetes patients.

With regard to this clone: Its specificity is unknown.

Expressed TCRB transcripts were sequenced, since all the RNA that had been isolated was reverse transcribed. Profiling relied on immunoSEQ multiplex PCR, and the TCRdb table lists in-frame clones only, not all of them. The table has about 29,000 clones, less than 70% seen once. Germline CDR1 and CDR2: MNHNS and SASEGT. This CDR3 has 14 amino acids. The germline V and J ends were trimmed by 2 bases and 6 bases, with 14 bases remaining between them. Sequencing input: Tregs from blood. The genes are TRBV6-1 and TRBJ2-7; weak D call: TRBD2 (5 bases). This receptor was taken from a woman between 18 and 29 years old with type 1 diabetes. CDR3 sequence (DNA): TGTGCCAGCAGTGAAAACCCCGGGGAAGGCGAGCAGTACTTC. It yields the protein CASSENPGEGEQYF.